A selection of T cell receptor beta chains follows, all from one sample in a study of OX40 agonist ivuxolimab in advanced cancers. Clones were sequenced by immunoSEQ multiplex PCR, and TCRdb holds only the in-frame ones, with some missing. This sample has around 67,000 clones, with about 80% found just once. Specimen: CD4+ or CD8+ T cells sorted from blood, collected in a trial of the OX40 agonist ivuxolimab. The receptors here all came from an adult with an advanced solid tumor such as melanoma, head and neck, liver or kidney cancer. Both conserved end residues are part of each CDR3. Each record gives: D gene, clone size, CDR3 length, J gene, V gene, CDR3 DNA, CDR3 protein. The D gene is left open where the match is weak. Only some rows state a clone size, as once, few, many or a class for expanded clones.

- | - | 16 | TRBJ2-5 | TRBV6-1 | TGTGCCAGCAGTGAATCTTTGATGACCCCCGGGGAGACCCAGTACTTC | CASSESLMTPGETQYF
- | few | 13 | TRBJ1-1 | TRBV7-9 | TGTGCCAGCCAGGGGTCATGGGGGTTAGGAGCTTTCTTT | CASQGSWGLGAFF
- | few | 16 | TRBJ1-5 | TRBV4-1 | TGCGCCAGCAGCCAAGACCCTACAGGCTACAATCAGCCCCAGCATTTT | CASSQDPTGYNQPQHF
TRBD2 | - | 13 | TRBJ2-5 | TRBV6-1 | TGTGCCTCCATGAGTTCGGGGGGTTTGACCCAGTACTTC | CASMSSGGLTQYF
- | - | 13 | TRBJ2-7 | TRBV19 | TGTGCCAGTAGTATCGGACGGGTTGACGAGCAGTACTTC | CASSIGRVDEQYF
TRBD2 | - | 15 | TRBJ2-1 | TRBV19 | TGTGCCAGTAGGACGAGCGGGAGGGCCCTCAATGAGCAGTTCTTC | CASRTSGRALNEQFF
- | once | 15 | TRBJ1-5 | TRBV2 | TGTGCCAGCAAGGCAGGTAACGCGGGCAATCAGCCCCAGCATTTT | CASKAGNAGNQPQHF
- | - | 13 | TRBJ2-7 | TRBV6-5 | TGTGCCAGCAGTTACGGGGGGCCCTACGAGCAGTACTTC | CASSYGGPYEQYF
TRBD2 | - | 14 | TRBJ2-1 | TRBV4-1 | TGCGCCAGCAGCCAAGTTACTCGGGGGGGTGAGCAGTTCTTC | CASSQVTRGGEQFF
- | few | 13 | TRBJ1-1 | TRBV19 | TGTGCCAGTAGTATTTGGGGGGGCACTGAAGCTTTCTTT | CASSIWGGTEAFF
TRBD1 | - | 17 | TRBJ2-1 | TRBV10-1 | TGCGCCAGCAGAAACCGGGACAGGAGCCTCTCCTACAATGAGCAGTTCTTC | CASRNRDRSLSYNEQFF
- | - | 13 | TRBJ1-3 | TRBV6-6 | TGTGCCAGCACCTTGCCCGGAGGAAACACCATATATTTT | CASTLPGGNTIYF
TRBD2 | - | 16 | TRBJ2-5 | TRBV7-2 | TGTGCCAGCAGCTTAAGCCCTAGCGGGAGTGGGTGGGTCCAGTACTTC | CASSLSPSGSGWVQYF
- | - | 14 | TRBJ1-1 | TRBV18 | TGTGCCAGCTCCCTAAATCCCCAGGCAGTTGAAGCTTTCTTT | CASSLNPQAVEAFF
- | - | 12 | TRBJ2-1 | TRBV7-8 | TGTGCCAGCAGCCTAGACTACAATGAGCAGTTCTTC | CASSLDYNEQFF
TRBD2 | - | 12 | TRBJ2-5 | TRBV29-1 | TGCAGCGTTGGGGGCGGGGGGGCCTCCCAGTACTTC | CSVGGGGASQYF
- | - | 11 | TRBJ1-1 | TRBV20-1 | TGCAGTGCTATCCAGGGGCTTCTAGTTTTCTTT | CSAIQGLLVFF
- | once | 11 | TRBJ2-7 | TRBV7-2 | TGTGCCAGCAGCTCCACCTACGAGCAGTACTTC | CASSSTYEQYF
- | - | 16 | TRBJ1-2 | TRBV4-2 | TGTGCCAGCAGCCAAGATGTAACGGGTCGGAACTATGGCTACACCTTC | CASSQDVTGRNYGYTF
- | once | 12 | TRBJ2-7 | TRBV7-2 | TGTGCCAGCAGCTTAGCTTGGGGAGAGCAGTACTTC | CASSLAWGEQYF
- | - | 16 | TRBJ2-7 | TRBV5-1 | TGCGCCAGCAGCTTGGGTGTAAACCGGAACTCCTACGAGCAGTACTTC | CASSLGVNRNSYEQYF
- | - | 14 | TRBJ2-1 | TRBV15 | TGTGCCACCAGCAGAGTGTGGACTGTGAATGAGCAGTTCTTC | CATSRVWTVNEQFF
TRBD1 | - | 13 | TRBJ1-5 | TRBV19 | TGTGCCACCGGGGACAGGGAATGGCAGCCCCAGCATTTT | CATGDREWQPQHF
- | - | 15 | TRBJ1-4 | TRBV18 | TGTGCCAGCTCACCCTCCTCGAGGGGAAATGAAAAACTGTTTTTT | CASSPSSRGNEKLFF
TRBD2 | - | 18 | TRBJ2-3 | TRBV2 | TGTGCCAGCAGGAATCCAGCGGGGGGGATTTCAAGCACAGATACGCAGTATTTT | CASRNPAGGISSTDTQYF
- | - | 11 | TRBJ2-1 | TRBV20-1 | TGCAGTGCTCGGGACTTTAATGAGCAGTTCTTC | CSARDFNEQFF
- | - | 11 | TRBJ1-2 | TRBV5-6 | TGTGCCAGCCGACTTTACTATGGCTACACCTTC | CASRLYYGYTF
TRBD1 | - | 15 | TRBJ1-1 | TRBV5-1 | TGCGCCAGCACGTTCCGCGGCGACAGGGACACTGAAGCTTTCTTT | CASTFRGDRDTEAFF
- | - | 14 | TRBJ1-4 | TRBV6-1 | TGTGCCAGTCGACGAATTGCAACTAATGAAAAACTGTTTTTT | CASRRIATNEKLFF
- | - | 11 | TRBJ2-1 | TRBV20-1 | TGCAGTGCTAGCCGCGCCAATGAGCAGTTCTTC | CSASRANEQFF
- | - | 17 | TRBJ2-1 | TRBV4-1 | TGCGCCAGCAGCCCGAGGGACGGGGGTCCCTCCTACAATGAGCAGTTCTTC | CASSPRDGGPSYNEQFF
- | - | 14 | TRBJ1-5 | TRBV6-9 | TGTGCCAGCATAAGGGGGAGGGCTGCGGGGCCCCAGCATTTT | CASIRGRAAGPQHF
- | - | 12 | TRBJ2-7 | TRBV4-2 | TGTGCCAGCAGCCAAGAGCGGGAACAGCAGTACTTC | CASSQEREQQYF
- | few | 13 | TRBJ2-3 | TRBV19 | TGTGCCAGTACTTCATCCGGGGGACGGACGCAGTATTTT | CASTSSGGRTQYF
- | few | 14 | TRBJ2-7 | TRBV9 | TGTGCCAGCAGCGTGGCGGGGACGGGGTACGAGCAGTACTTC | CASSVAGTGYEQYF
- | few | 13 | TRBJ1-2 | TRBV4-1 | TGCGCCAGCAGCCCTACAGGGTCCTATGGCTACACCTTC | CASSPTGSYGYTF
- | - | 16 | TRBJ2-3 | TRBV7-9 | TGTGCCAGCAGCCCGGGCCTCGGCGGAGGCACAGATATGCAGTATTTT | CASSPGLGGGTDMQYF
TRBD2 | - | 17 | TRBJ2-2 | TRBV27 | TGTGCCAGCAGTTTACGCTTCGGACTAGGGAACACCGGGGAGCTGTTTTTT | CASSLRFGLGNTGELFF
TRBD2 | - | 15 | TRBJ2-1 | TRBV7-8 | TGTGCCAGCAGCCCAGCGGGGGGCCCATACAATGAGCAGTTCTTC | CASSPAGGPYNEQFF
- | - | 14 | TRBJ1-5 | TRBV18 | TGTGCCAGCTCACCGCGAGGGGCCAATCAGCCCCAGCATTTT | CASSPRGANQPQHF
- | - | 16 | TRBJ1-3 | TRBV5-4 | TGTGCCGGCAGCTTGGGTGGCCAGCTCTCTGGAAACACCATATATTTT | CAGSLGGQLSGNTIYF
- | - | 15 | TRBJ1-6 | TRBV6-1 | TGTGCCAGCAGTTCTACGCGGGGGCTTAATTCACCCCTCCACTTT | CASSSTRGLNSPLHF
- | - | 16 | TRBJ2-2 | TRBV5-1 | TGCGCCAGCAAAATGACGGGGCAGGAGAACACCGGGGAGCTGTTTTTT | CASKMTGQENTGELFF
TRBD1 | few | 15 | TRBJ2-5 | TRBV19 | TGTGCCAGTAGTCCTTGGGGACAGGGAAGGGAGACCCAGTACTTC | CASSPWGQGRETQYF
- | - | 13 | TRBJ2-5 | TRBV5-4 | TGTGCCAGCAGCTTGTCGGGGGAAGAGACCCAGTACTTC | CASSLSGEETQYF
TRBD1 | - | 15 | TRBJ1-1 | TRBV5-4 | TGTGCCAGCAGCGCCGGACAGGGAAAGAGTACTGAAGCTTTCTTT | CASSAGQGKSTEAFF
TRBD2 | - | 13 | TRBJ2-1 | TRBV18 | TGTGCCAGCTCACCAATGCGGGGGAATGAGCAGTTCTTC | CASSPMRGNEQFF
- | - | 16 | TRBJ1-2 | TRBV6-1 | TGTGCCAGCAGTGAAGGGCCGGGGGTTATGAACTATGGCTACACCTTC | CASSEGPGVMNYGYTF